Sequencing of this TCR beta chain was carried out in a study of cytomegalovirus exposure and HLA in healthy donors. CDR3 length: 14 amino acids. The ends were cut back, 1 base at V and 4 bases at J, with 9 bases in the middle. Germline V lookup: CDR1 MNHNS, CDR2 SASEGT. Amplification used 60 Vbeta primers and 13 Jbeta primers. Sequencing was performed with immunoSEQ multiplex PCR; in TCRdb, only in-frame clones are kept and a portion is missing. This sample has some 240,000 clones, with about 90% found just once. V usage is TRBV6-1 and J usage is TRBJ2-3; weak D call: TRBD1 (5 bases). Source material: PBMCs. This TCR derives from a girl aged 2 to 10 in good health and CMV-seronegative. CDR3 DNA sequence: TGTGCCAGCAGTGAAGGGGGCCTAGCAGATACGCAGTATTTT. Encoded protein: CASSEGGLADTQYF.